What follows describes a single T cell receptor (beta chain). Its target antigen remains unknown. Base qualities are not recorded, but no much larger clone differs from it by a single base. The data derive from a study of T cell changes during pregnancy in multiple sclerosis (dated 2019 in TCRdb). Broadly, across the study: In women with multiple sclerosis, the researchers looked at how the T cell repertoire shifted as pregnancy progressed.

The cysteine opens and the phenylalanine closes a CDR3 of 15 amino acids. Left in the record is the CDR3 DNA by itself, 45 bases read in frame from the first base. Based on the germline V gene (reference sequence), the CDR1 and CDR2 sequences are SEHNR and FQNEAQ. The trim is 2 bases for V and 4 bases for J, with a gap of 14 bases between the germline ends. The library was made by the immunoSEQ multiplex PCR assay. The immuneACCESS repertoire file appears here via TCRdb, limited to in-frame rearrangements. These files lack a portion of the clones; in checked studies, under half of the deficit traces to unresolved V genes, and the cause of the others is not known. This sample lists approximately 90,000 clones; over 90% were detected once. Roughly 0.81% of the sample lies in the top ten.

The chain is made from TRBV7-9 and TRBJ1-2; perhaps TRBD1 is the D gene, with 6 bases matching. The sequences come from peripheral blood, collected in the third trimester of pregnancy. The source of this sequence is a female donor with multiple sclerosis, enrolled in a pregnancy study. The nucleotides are TGTGCCAGCAGCTTACCGATAGACAGGCGCTATGGCTACACCTTC. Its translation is CASSLPIDRRYGYTF.